These 16 T cell receptor beta chains share one sample of origin, sequenced in a study of cytomegalovirus exposure and HLA in healthy donors listed by TCRdb under 2017. The method behind the library was the immunoSEQ multiplex PCR assay. For the multiplex PCR, a mixture combining 60 forward primers for TCR Vbeta segments and 13 reverse primers for TCR Jbeta segments was used. Here the immuneACCESS table is served through TCRdb, limited to in-frame sequences with V and J called. Missing clones are a known gap in these copies; in checked studies unresolved V genes cover under half, and the rest lacks a known reason. The sample profile shows 150,000 to 200,000 clones; approximately 72% of them were found once. The ten largest clones capture around 6.8% of the sample. What was sequenced was PBMCs. The receptors come from a man in his forties or fifties in good health and CMV-seropositive.

J is TRBJ2-4 and V is TRBV19; possibly TRBD1 for D (6 bases). This CDR3 spans 16 amino acids. V lost 4 bases, J lost 3 bases, and 16 bases lay in between. Germline CDR1 and CDR2: LNHDA and SQIVND (reference sequence). CDR3 sequence: CASSTPREGGKNIQYF. The CDR3 DNA reads TGTGCCAGTAGTACCCCCCGGGAAGGGGGCAAAAACATTCAGTACTTC. Drawing the rest from reference TRBV19 and TRBJ2-4, the complete variable domain is DGGITQSPKYLFRKEGQNVTLSCEQNLNHDAMYWYRQDPGQGLRLIYYSQIVNDFQKGDIAEGYSVSREKKESFPLTVTSAQKNPTAFYLCASSTPREGGKNIQYFGAGTRLSVL.

The chain combines TRBV7-3 with TRBJ2-3, with a tentative D call TRBD2 (7 bases). The CDR3 covers 15 residues. Germline CDR1 reads SGHTA; CDR2 reads FQGTGA. Trimming stripped 0 bases from V and 8 bases from J, with 15 bases between. The CDR3: CASSLTFGGLGTQYF. DNA of the CDR3: TGTGCCAGCAGCTTAACGTTCGGGGGGCTGGGTACGCAGTATTTT.

V and J are TRBV5-6 and TRBJ1-1; 8 bases match TRBD1. There are 15 residues in the CDR3. Germline-derived CDR1 and CDR2 are SGHDT and YYEEEE. V dropped 4 bases and J dropped 1; count of bases not matched to a gene: 6. The CDR3 coding sequence is TGTGCCAGCAGCCCCGCAGGGGGCAGGAACACTGAAGCTTTCTTT. As protein: CASSPAGGRNTEAFF.

For this clone: Other DNA sequences in this sample translate to the same CDR3. The chain is built from TRBV5-4 and TRBJ1-3; 8 bases agree with TRBD1. The CDR3 has 14 amino acids. The germline V gene has CDR1 SGHNT and CDR2 YYREEE (reference sequence). V dropped 4 bases and J dropped 5; count of bases not matched to a gene: 5. The CDR3 nucleotides read TGTGCCAGCAGCCCCGGACAGGGTCGAAACACCATATATTTT. It translates to CASSPGQGRNTIYF.

This chain uses TRBV7-6 with TRBJ1-1; D gene unclear. With 1 base removed from V and 1 base from J, the gap between germline ends came to 7 bases. In germline, CDR1 is SGHVS, CDR2 FNYEAQ. This CDR3 region has 14 residues. The CDR3 is CASSLDGTNTEAFF. Here the CDR3 DNA reads TGTGCCAGCAGCTTAGATGGCACGAACACTGAAGCTTTCTTT.

This clone showed up just a few times. The chain combines TRBV4-3 with TRBJ2-2, with TRBD1 matching over 11 bases. The V segment lost 3 bases and the J segment 3 bases; nucleotides outside the gene matches: 6. Per the germline V gene, CDR1 is LGHNA and CDR2 is YSLEER. This CDR3 comprises 17 residues. The CDR3 loop reads CASSHLGQGAYTGELFF. Written as DNA, the CDR3 is TGCGCCAGCAGCCATCTCGGACAGGGGGCGTACACCGGGGAGCTGTTTTTT.

The chain combines TRBV27 with TRBJ2-1; 8 bases align to TRBD2. The CDR3 length is 13 residues. Germline V gene data show CDR1 as MNHEY and CDR2 as SMNVEV (reference sequence). J was trimmed by 7 bases and V by 10 bases; bases with no gene match: 9. CDR3 loop: CATQRGLLNEQFF. The DNA of the CDR3 is TGTGCCACCCAGCGGGGGCTACTAAATGAGCAGTTCTTC.

This chain links TRBV10-2 with TRBJ2-7; perhaps TRBD2 as D (6 bases). V was shortened by 4 bases and J by 2 bases, with 9 bases between the two germline ends. The CDR3 contains 13 residues. Germline V gene lookup returns CDR1 WSHSY and CDR2 SAAADI. CDR3 sequence: CASSGDLPYEQYF. For the CDR3, the DNA is TGCGCCAGCAGTGGGGACTTACCCTACGAGCAGTACTTC.

This clone was seen more than once but under ten times. The gene calls are TRBV28 and TRBJ1-6; D is uncertain. The germline gives CDR1 MDHEN, CDR2 SYDVKM. Trimming cost V 1 base and J 12 bases, with 16 bases left between them. The CDR3 runs 15 residues. CDR3 DNA: TGTGCCAGCAGTTTATTGGTGCGGGCCCCAAAACCCCTCCACTTT. It codes for CASSLLVRAPKPLHF.

The CDR3 sequence: CASSELGQGKKKHF. In DNA, the CDR3 is TGTGCCAGCAGTGAATTAGGACAGGGTAAAAAGAAGCATTTT. V is TRBV25-1 and J is TRBJ1-5; TRBD1 matches at 8 bases. Germline V gene data show CDR1 as MGHDK and CDR2 as SYGVNS. V shed 1 base and J 14 bases; nucleotides not matched to a gene: 10. CDR3 size: 14 residues.

As to this clone: Other DNA sequences in this sample translate to the same CDR3. The chain combines TRBV6-5 with TRBJ2-5, with TRBD1 identical over 11 bases. The CDR3 runs 14 residues. The V gene's germline CDR1 is MNHEY and CDR2 SVGAGI. Losses at the gene ends were 6 bases for V and 5 bases for J; bases not matched to a gene: 5. CDR3 amino acids: CASRPGQGAETQYF. The DNA of the CDR3 is TGTGCCAGCAGACCCGGACAGGGGGCGGAGACCCAGTACTTC.

CDR3 amino acids: CASSSKPGQGAGLDYGYTF. CDR3 bases: TGTGCCAGCAGCTCCAAACCTGGACAGGGGGCAGGTTTGGACTATGGCTACACCTTC. The chain has TRBV21-1 and TRBJ1-2; no check of the table's D call, TRBD1, against the DNA was made. TRBV21-1 is given as a pseudogene. The CDR3 is 19 amino acids.

This chain joins TRBV6-5 and TRBJ2-5, with 10 bases identical to TRBD2. The CDR3 runs to 15 residues. V gave up 6 bases and J gave up 5 bases; unmatched junction bases: 9. Per germline, CDR1 MNHEY and CDR2 SVGAGI. Written as DNA, the CDR3 is TGTGCCAGCAGCCTAAGCGGGGGGGCCGGGGAGACCCAGTACTTC. Amino acids: CASSLSGGAGETQYF.

The chain couples TRBV10-3 to TRBJ1-2, with D possibly matching TRBD1 (5 bases). Germline CDR1 reads ENHRY; CDR2 reads SYGVKD. CDR3 length: 13 residues. Trimming cost V 4 bases and J 4 bases, with 10 bases left between them. For the CDR3, the DNA is TGTGCCATCAGTGCAGGGCATGGCTATGGCTACACCTTC. Its protein is CAISAGHGYGYTF.

The chain recombines TRBV5-8 with TRBJ1-5; unclear D gene. Germline V lookup: CDR1 SGHTS, CDR2 YDEGEE. The CDR3 is 15 residues long. Trimming took 0 bases from V and 1 from J, leaving 8 bases between them. The CDR3 is CASSLDTPSNQPQHF. The CDR3 DNA reads as TGTGCCAGCAGCTTGGACACACCCAGCAATCAGCCCCAGCATTTT.

The chain couples TRBV6-1 to TRBJ1-3; D is possibly TRBD1 (5 bases). V dropped 4 bases and J dropped 0 bases, with 10 bases sitting between them. This CDR3 contains 15 residues. From germline, CDR1 is MNHNS and CDR2 SASEGT. The CDR3 nucleotides read TGTGCCAGCAGTGTTGGGGGGGGCTCTGGAAACACCATATATTTT. Translating it yields CASSVGGGSGNTIYF.